The 18 T cell receptor beta chains below come from one sample, sequenced in a study of T cell responses to AZD1222 COVID-19 vaccine. TCRdb's table, derived via immunoSEQ multiplex PCR, lists solely in-frame clones and lacks some. The table lists some 94,000 clones, roughly 87% of them singletons. The sample in question was peripheral blood, obtained on day 0 of AZD1222 vaccination. The receptors here all came from an adult in good health.

The chain employs TRBV7-8 and TRBJ2-7, with 8 bases lining up with TRBD1. Per germline, CDR1 SGHVS and CDR2 FQNEAQ. The CDR3 spans 16 residues. Trimming took 1 base from V and 3 from J; bases not matched to a gene: 8. The CDR3, as DNA: TGTGCCAGCAGCTTAGATGCCGGACAGGGCATCTACGAGCAGTACTTC. Translation: CASSLDAGQGIYEQYF.

The V call is TRBV6-2 or TRBV6-3, the J call TRBJ1-1; 7 positions agree with TRBD1. In germline, CDR1 is MNHEY, CDR2 SVGEGT. Trimming removed 5 bases from V and 9 bases from J; junction bases left unmatched: 6. The CDR3 extends over 12 amino acids. CDR3 in amino acids: CASSQQGQKAFF. CDR3 in DNA: TGTGCCAGCAGTCAACAGGGACAGAAAGCTTTCTTT.

This clone appeared a few times. V usage is TRBV7-3 and J usage is TRBJ1-6; D gene ambiguous. Trimming left V 1 base short and J 7 bases short, with 11 bases between. The V gene's germline CDR1 is SGHTA and CDR2 FQGTGA. The CDR3 loop spans 15 amino acids. The CDR3 reads CASSLKGGGNSPLHF. The CDR3 DNA is TGTGCCAGCAGCTTAAAAGGTGGTGGAAATTCACCCCTCCACTTT.

This clone was seen a single time. This sequence joins TRBV18 and TRBJ2-1; 7 nucleotides match TRBD2. The CDR3 is made up of 15 amino acids. J was trimmed by 4 bases and V by 6 bases; bases with no gene match: 9. Germline CDR1 reads KGHSH; CDR2 reads LQKENI. DNA for the CDR3: TGTGCCAGCTCTGATGGGGGGGACCGATACAATGAGCAGTTCTTC. Residues: CASSDGGDRYNEQFF.

The DNA for the CDR3 is TGTGCCAGCAGCCTAGAGGAGGGGCGTGAAGCTTTCTTT. Its protein is CASSLEEGREAFF. The gene calls are TRBV13 and TRBJ1-1, with D possibly matching TRBD1 (5 bases). Trimming stripped 5 bases from V and 7 bases from J, with 14 bases between. The CDR3 has 13 residues. Germline V gene data show CDR1 as PRHDT and CDR2 as FYEKMQ (reference sequence). Combining the CDR3 with reference TRBV13 and TRBJ1-1 gives the whole variable domain AAGVIQSPRHLIKEKRETATLKCYPIPRHDTVYWYQQGPGQDPQFLISFYEKMQSDKGSIPDRFSAQQFSDYHSELNMSSLELGDSALYFCASSLEEGREAFFGQGTRLTVV.

J is TRBJ2-3 and V is TRBV7-2, with 8 nucleotides matching TRBD2. Unmatched junction bases numbered 14, after V lost 5 bases and J lost 4 bases. The germline CDR1 and CDR2 sequences are SGHTA and FQGNSA. This CDR3 spans 17 amino acids. In DNA, the CDR3 is TGTGCCAGCAGCCCTGGGGGGGCGCGGGGGGATGCAGATACGCAGTATTTT. Protein sequence: CASSPGGARGDADTQYF.

The chain employs TRBV19 and TRBJ1-5, with a weak D call TRBD1 (5 bases). CDR3 length: 17 amino acids. The V gene's germline CDR1 is LNHDA and CDR2 SQIVND (reference sequence). V shed 5 bases and J shed 1 base, with 18 bases lying between them. The CDR3 protein is CASSEGPGIISNQPQHF. CDR3 nucleotides: TGTGCCAGTAGTGAAGGACCAGGGATAATAAGCAATCAGCCCCAGCATTTT. Full variable domain (missing parts from reference TRBV19 and TRBJ1-5): DGGITQSPKYLFRKEGQNVTLSCEQNLNHDAMYWYRQDPGQGLRLIYYSQIVNDFQKGDIAEGYSVSREKKESFPLTVTSAQKNPTAFYLCASSEGPGIISNQPQHFGDGTRLSIL.

V is TRBV2 and J is TRBJ1-2, with unresolved D. Germline V gene sequence: CDR1 SNHLY, CDR2 FYNNEI. This CDR3 has 12 residues. Trimming shortened V by 6 bases and J by 6 bases, and 11 bases separated the two germline ends. CDR3 amino acids: CASRPDGDGYTF. The CDR3 region has the DNA TGTGCCAGCAGGCCCGATGGGGATGGCTACACCTTC.

The chain combines TRBV27 with TRBJ2-3, with D possibly TRBD2 on 5 matching bases. With 0 bases removed from V and 4 bases from J, the gap between germline ends came to 11 bases. This CDR3 contains 15 residues. Looked up from germline, CDR1 is MNHEY and CDR2 is SMNVEV (reference sequence). The CDR3 here is CASSLSSSLPDTQYF. The CDR3 region has the DNA TGTGCCAGCAGTTTATCCTCTAGCTTGCCAGATACGCAGTATTTT.

J is TRBJ1-4 and V is TRBV7-8; maybe TRBD1 (6 bases). The V end was cut by 2 bases, the J end by 7 bases, with 17 bases between. Germline lookup yields CDR1 SGHVS and CDR2 FQNEAQ. The CDR3 is 16 residues long. As DNA, the CDR3 is TGTGCCAGCAGCTTACCCCAGGTCGGGGGCTTTGAAAAACTGTTTTTT. Residues: CASSLPQVGGFEKLFF.

A remark on this clone: One end of the junction fails to match germline, which may point to a read error. The gene calls are TRBV5-1 and TRBJ2-1; TRBD2 aligns across 9 bases. CDR3 length equals 18 residues. The germline gives CDR1 SGHRS, CDR2 YFSETQ. In nucleotides, the CDR3 is TGTGCCAGCAGCTTCGGGGTAGCGGGAGCGCGTGCATACAATGAGCAGTTCTTC. It translates to CASSFGVAGARAYNEQFF.

V gene TRBV11-2 combines with J gene TRBJ1-3, with 7 positions matching TRBD1. The CDR3 consists of 15 residues. Looked up from germline, CDR1 is SGHAT and CDR2 is FQNNGV. Trimming cost V 5 bases and J 4 bases; bases outside gene matches: 8. The CDR3 nucleotides read TGTGCCAGCAGCACGTACAGGGGTAGGGGAAACACCATATATTTT. Encoded protein: CASSTYRGRGNTIYF.

The CDR3 nucleotides are TGTGCCTGGAATAGGGTCTCTGGAAACACCATATATTTT. Its protein product is CAWNRVSGNTIYF. V and J are TRBV30 and TRBJ1-3; D is unresolved. Germline CDR1 is GTSNPN and CDR2 is SVGIG (reference sequence). V shed 4 bases and J shed 0 bases, with 7 bases lying between them. There are 13 residues in the CDR3.

The rearrangement uses TRBV29-1 and TRBJ2-5, with TRBD2 identical over 9 bases. Germline CDR1 reads SQVTM; CDR2 reads ANQGSEA. V dropped 7 bases and J dropped 1; count of bases not matched to a gene: 16. The CDR3 runs to 17 residues. CDR3 amino acids: CSASGGGAYPRQETQYF. The DNA of the CDR3 is TGCAGCGCCTCAGGCGGGGGGGCCTATCCACGCCAAGAGACCCAGTACTTC.

The chain couples TRBV23-1 to TRBJ1-1; D is perhaps TRBD1 (6 bases). TRBV23-1 is classed as an ORF, of uncertain function. This CDR3 is 15 amino acids long. V shed 4 bases and J shed 1 base, with 13 bases lying between them. The DNA for the CDR3 is TGCGCCAGCAGTCCTAAGCCAGGGGAGAACACTGAAGCTTTCTTT. Protein: CASSPKPGENTEAFF.

The V and J genes are TRBV5-6 and TRBJ2-5, with 12 bases fitting TRBD2. The V segment lost 2 bases and the J segment 5 bases; nucleotides outside the gene matches: 7. CDR1 SGHDT and CDR2 YYEEEE come from the germline V gene. The CDR3 extends over 16 amino acids. CDR3 sequence reads: CASSFLAGGRGETQYF. The CDR3 nucleotides are TGTGCCAGCAGCTTCCTAGCGGGGGGGCGCGGCGAGACCCAGTACTTC.

In its sample, this clone was seen a few times. The chain links TRBV7-2 to TRBJ1-6; TRBD1 aligns across 8 bases. The CDR3 extends over 14 amino acids. V lost 6 bases to trimming and J lost 10 bases; unmatched junction nucleotides: 8. Germline assignment: CDR1 SGHTA and CDR2 FQGNSA. In nucleotides, the CDR3 is TGTGCCAGCAGTCTACAGGGGGAGAGCTCACCCCTCCACTTT. Residues: CASSLQGESSPLHF.

The V gene is TRBV19, the J gene TRBJ1-4; 7 nucleotides align to TRBD1. From germline, CDR1 is LNHDA and CDR2 SQIVND (reference sequence). The CDR3 runs 15 residues. V shed 0 bases and J 8 bases; nucleotides not matched to a gene: 6. Here the CDR3 reads CASSIDDRVGEKLFF. DNA for the CDR3: TGTGCCAGTAGTATAGACGACAGGGTAGGGGAAAAACTGTTTTTT.